The rows below give T cell receptor beta chains drawn from one sample of a study of blood T cell repertoires in COVID-19. Assay used: immunoSEQ multiplex PCR; TCRdb lists only in-frame clones, some missing. The table includes 250,000 or so clones, around 90% detected once. Sample: PBMCs or T cells enriched from blood (not recorded which). The source of these receptors is a man under 40 who had recovered from COVID-19. Each CDR3 is given with its conserved first and last residue. A D gene is named only where the DNA matches it firmly. Only part of the rows carry a size: once, few, many, or a class if the clone is expanded.

V	J	D	size	CDR3	DNA
TRBV27	TRBJ2-7	.	.	CASSFAWELASYEQYF	TGTGCCAGCAGTTTTGCGTGGGAACTAGCCTCCTACGAGCAGTACTTC
TRBV5-1	TRBJ2-7	TRBD2	.	CASSLVLAGVEQYF	TGCGCCAGCAGCTTGGTACTAGCGGGAGTCGAGCAGTACTTC
TRBV10-3	TRBJ1-2	.	.	CATLLGGPSGGYGYTF	TGTGCCACCCTCCTGGGGGGTCCTTCCGGGGGCTATGGCTACACCTTC
TRBV7-8	TRBJ2-7	.	.	CASSPRQATYEQYF	TGTGCCAGCAGCCCCAGACAGGCGACCTACGAGCAGTACTTC
TRBV10-3	TRBJ1-5	.	once	CAISRGAGNQPQHF	TGTGCCATCAGCCGCGGGGCGGGAAATCAGCCCCAGCATTTT
TRBV5-1	TRBJ2-7	.	.	CASSPSPGNAYEQYF	TGCGCCAGCAGCCCCAGTCCCGGGAATGCCTACGAGCAGTACTTC
TRBV24-1	TRBJ2-5	TRBD2	.	CATSDRTQRGGRETQYF	TGTGCCACCAGTGACCGAACTCAGCGGGGGGGCAGAGAGACCCAGTACTTC
TRBV27	TRBJ1-2	TRBD1	.	CASSLDRGNYGYTF	TGTGCCAGCAGTTTGGACAGGGGTAACTATGGCTACACCTTC
TRBV7-2	TRBJ2-1	TRBD2	once	CASSLDLAGAERRFF	TGTGCCAGCAGCTTAGACCTAGCGGGGGCCGAGCGGCGGTTCTTC
TRBV11-3	TRBJ2-5	TRBD2	few	CASSKKLASGGFQETQYF	TGTGCCAGCAGCAAAAAGCTGGCTAGCGGGGGCTTCCAAGAGACCCAGTACTTC
TRBV6-5	TRBJ2-7	.	once	CASSLFGTLPYEQYF	TGTGCCAGCAGTTTATTTGGGACACTCCCCTACGAGCAGTACTTC
TRBV7-3	TRBJ1-6	.	.	CASRAGRDSPLHF	TGTGCCAGCAGAGCGGGACGGGATTCACCCCTCCACTTT
TRBV5-1	TRBJ2-5	.	few	CASEGRRGETQYF	TGCGCCAGCGAGGGAAGGAGGGGAGAGACCCAGTACTTC
TRBV19	TRBJ2-5	.	.	CASGGETQYF	TGTGCCAGTGGAGGGGAGACCCAGTACTTC
TRBV6-2/TRBV6-3	TRBJ1-1	.	.	CASSLGGGPAEAFF	TGTGCCAGCAGTCTCGGCGGGGGCCCGGCTGAAGCTTTCTTT
TRBV15	TRBJ2-5	.	.	CATSRDPPDGIERAQYF	TGTGCCACCAGCAGAGATCCCCCCGACGGAATCGAACGGGCCCAGTACTTC
TRBV28	TRBJ2-3	TRBD2	.	CASATTSGGTDTQYF	TGTGCCAGCGCCACGACTAGCGGGGGCACAGATACGCAGTATTTT
TRBV5-1	TRBJ1-1	TRBD1	.	CASSTGQGETEAFF	TGCGCCAGCAGCACGGGACAGGGAGAGACTGAAGCTTTCTTT
TRBV3-1/TRBV3-2	TRBJ2-7	.	.	CASTQAYYTRILYEQYF	TGTGCCAGCACCCAAGCCTACTATACACGTATCCTCTACGAGCAGTACTTC
TRBV19	TRBJ2-5	.	once	CASTNTPTGTQYF	TGTGCCAGTACCAACACCCCGACGGGGACCCAGTACTTC
TRBV18	TRBJ2-7	.	.	CASSPGAVKEQYF	TGTGCCAGCTCACCAGGGGCTGTGAAGGAGCAGTACTTC
TRBV5-1	TRBJ2-7	TRBD1	.	CASRSLGTGSYEQYF	TGCGCCAGCAGATCCCTCGGGACAGGGTCCTACGAGCAGTACTTC
TRBV5-4	TRBJ2-4	.	.	CASSLDAGLAKNIQYF	TGTGCCAGCAGCTTGGATGCGGGACTAGCCAAAAACATTCAGTACTTC
TRBV27	TRBJ2-7	TRBD1	.	CASRADRGPYEQYF	TGTGCCAGCAGGGCGGACAGGGGACCCTACGAGCAGTACTTC
TRBV10-3	TRBJ2-7	TRBD2	.	CAISRAGGAYEQYF	TGTGCCATCAGTAGGGCGGGGGGCGCGTACGAGCAGTACTTC
TRBV30	TRBJ1-5	TRBD1	.	CAWSANRDRMYSNQPQHF	TGTGCCTGGAGTGCAAACCGGGACAGGATGTATAGCAATCAGCCCCAGCATTTT
TRBV19	TRBJ1-5	.	few	CASVKPQHF	TGTGCCAGTGTAAAGCCCCAGCATTTT
TRBV10-2	TRBJ1-4	.	.	CASSTGWANEKLFF	TGCGCCAGCAGTACAGGGTGGGCTAATGAAAAACTGTTTTTT
TRBV5-1	TRBJ2-1	TRBD1	.	CASSLENGQGAGNEQFF	TGCGCCAGCAGCTTGGAAAACGGACAGGGGGCGGGCAATGAGCAGTTCTTC
TRBV27	TRBJ2-7	TRBD1	.	CASSLGTGARSYEQYF	TGTGCCAGCAGTTTAGGGACAGGTGCTAGATCCTACGAGCAGTACTTC
TRBV27	TRBJ2-3	TRBD2	.	CATMRTSGRPDTQYF	TGTGCCACCATGAGGACTAGCGGGAGGCCAGATACGCAGTATTTT
TRBV5-1	TRBJ1-1	.	.	CASSLDRRVAFF	TGCGCCAGCAGCTTGGACCGTCGAGTCGCTTTCTTT
TRBV7-2	TRBJ1-2	TRBD1	.	CASSSRTGYGYTF	TGTGCCAGCAGCTCTCGGACAGGCTATGGCTACACCTTC
TRBV3-1/TRBV3-2	TRBJ2-1	TRBD2	.	CASSQGGSGRFYNEQFF	TGTGCCAGCAGCCAAGGTGGTAGCGGGAGGTTCTACAATGAGCAGTTCTTC
TRBV9	TRBJ1-1	.	few	CASSVGVMNTEAFF	TGTGCCAGCAGCGTCGGGGTAATGAACACTGAAGCTTTCTTT
TRBV7-2	TRBJ2-3	.	.	CASSLVFSFGQDTQYF	TGTGCCAGCAGCTTAGTGTTCAGCTTTGGGCAAGATACGCAGTATTTT
TRBV3-1/TRBV3-2	TRBJ1-2	TRBD1	once	CASSQVGQGNGYTF	TGTGCCAGCAGCCAAGTGGGACAGGGTAACGGCTACACCTTC
TRBV25-1	TRBJ1-4	TRBD1	.	CASSEWGTGATNEKLFF	TGTGCCAGCAGTGAATGGGGGACAGGGGCAACTAATGAAAAACTGTTTTTT
TRBV5-4	TRBJ2-3	.	.	CASSFDWRTDTQYF	TGTGCCAGCAGCTTTGACTGGCGCACAGATACGCAGTATTTT
TRBV4-2	TRBJ2-3	TRBD2	.	CASSQDWSGGLAGDTQYF	TGTGCCAGCAGCCAAGATTGGAGCGGGGGACTTGCCGGAGATACGCAGTATTTT
TRBV10-2	TRBJ2-1	.	.	CASLGDIDDNEQFF	TGCGCCAGCCTTGGGGACATCGATGACAATGAGCAGTTCTTC
TRBV5-6	TRBJ2-1	TRBD2	.	CASSLASGTSWGNEQFF	TGTGCCAGCAGCTTGGCTTCCGGGACTAGCTGGGGCAATGAGCAGTTCTTC
TRBV7-9	TRBJ1-6	.	.	CASSTPSGTNSSPLHF	TGTGCCAGCAGCACCCCGTCCGGGACAAACTCATCACCCCTCCACTTT
TRBV5-3	TRBJ2-1	TRBD2	.	CARRRGGPPNEQFF	TGTGCCAGAAGGCGGGGGGGCCCCCCCAATGAGCAGTTCTTC
TRBV28	TRBJ2-1	TRBD2	few	CATEAGGPNEQFF	TGTGCCACGGAAGCGGGAGGGCCTAATGAGCAGTTCTTC
TRBV7-3	TRBJ1-1	.	.	CASSPTGRGTEAFF	TGTGCCAGCAGCCCCACGGGTCGTGGCACTGAAGCTTTCTTT
TRBV6-5	TRBJ1-1	TRBD1	.	CASSYSGTGADTEAFF	TGTGCCAGCAGTTACTCGGGGACAGGGGCGGACACTGAAGCTTTCTTT
TRBV5-1	TRBJ1-1	.	.	CASSPLWGDTEAFF	TGCGCCAGCAGCCCGCTTTGGGGGGACACTGAAGCTTTCTTT
TRBV3-1/TRBV3-2	TRBJ1-3	.	.	CASSQSVDTGNTIYF	TGTGCCAGCAGCCAATCGGTAGACACTGGAAACACCATATATTTT
TRBV30	TRBJ1-4	.	once	CAWELTGEKLFF	TGTGCCTGGGAATTGACAGGCGAAAAACTGTTTTTT
TRBV6-2/TRBV6-3	TRBJ1-5	.	.	CASSYRARGRDQPQHF	TGTGCCAGCAGTTATAGGGCCAGGGGAAGGGATCAGCCCCAGCATTTT
TRBV6-5	TRBJ2-7	.	.	CASKMTELLSYEQYF	TGTGCCAGCAAAATGACAGAACTCCTCTCCTACGAGCAGTACTTC
TRBV30	TRBJ2-7	TRBD2	.	CAWSPGGHYSYEQYF	TGTGCCTGGAGTCCGGGGGGGCACTACTCCTACGAGCAGTACTTC
TRBV5-1	TRBJ1-2	.	.	CASSDRGGVGYGYTF	TGCGCCAGCAGCGACAGAGGAGGGGTAGGCTATGGCTACACCTTC
TRBV5-1	TRBJ1-4	TRBD1	.	CASSYAGTGEGEKLFF	TGCGCCAGCAGCTACGCCGGGACAGGGGAAGGAGAAAAACTGTTTTTT
TRBV9	TRBJ1-1	TRBD1	.	CASSIHDRDDEAFF	TGTGCCAGCAGCATCCACGACAGGGATGATGAAGCTTTCTTT
TRBV25-1	TRBJ2-1	.	.	CASSITGGVYNEQFF	TGTGCCAGCAGTATAACGGGGGGCGTCTACAATGAGCAGTTCTTC
TRBV27	TRBJ2-1	TRBD2	few	CASSLGAGVVNEQFF	TGTGCCAGCAGTTTAGGGGCGGGGGTGGTCAATGAGCAGTTCTTC
TRBV7-2	TRBJ1-1	.	.	CASSPQRQEAFF	TGTGCCAGCAGCCCCCAGCGACAGGAAGCTTTCTTT
TRBV30	TRBJ1-2	TRBD1	.	CATRQGSYGYTF	TGTGCCACCCGACAGGGGAGCTATGGCTACACCTTC